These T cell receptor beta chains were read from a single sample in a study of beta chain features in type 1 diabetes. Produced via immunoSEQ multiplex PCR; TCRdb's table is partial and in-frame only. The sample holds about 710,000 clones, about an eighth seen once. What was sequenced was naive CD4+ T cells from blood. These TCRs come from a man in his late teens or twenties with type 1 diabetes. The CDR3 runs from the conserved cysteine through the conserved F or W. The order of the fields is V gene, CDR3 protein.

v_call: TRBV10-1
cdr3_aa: CASSQRTGELFF

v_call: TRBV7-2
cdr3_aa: CASSLRASTDTQYF

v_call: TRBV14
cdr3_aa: CASSQDRRGALSYNEQFF

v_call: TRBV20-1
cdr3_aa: CSASQSTEAFF

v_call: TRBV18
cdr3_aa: CASSPPSGSSYEQYF

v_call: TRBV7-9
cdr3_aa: CASSLASADHGYTF

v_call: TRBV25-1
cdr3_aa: CASSEPGTPRYEQYF

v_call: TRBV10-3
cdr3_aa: CAIRPGTGDSYEQYF

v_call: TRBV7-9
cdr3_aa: CASSPQVPFNYGYTF

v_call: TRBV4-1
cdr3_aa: CASSQGSPGQFTDTQYF

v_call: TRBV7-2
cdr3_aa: CASSLVEQETQYF

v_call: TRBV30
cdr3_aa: CAWSYHGNTIYF

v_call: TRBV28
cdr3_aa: CASNLRAGATRETQYF

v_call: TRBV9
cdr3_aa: CASSVGSGGHTDTQYF

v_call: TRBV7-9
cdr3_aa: CASSLGPSGTGNPKNIQYF

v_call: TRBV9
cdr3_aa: CASSSPPHTQYF

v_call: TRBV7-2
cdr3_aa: CASGPRPQNTQYF

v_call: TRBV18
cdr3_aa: CASSPGGPGANVLTF

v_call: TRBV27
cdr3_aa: CASSLSGDREAFF

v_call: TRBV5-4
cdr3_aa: CASSRGTGGLNTEAFF

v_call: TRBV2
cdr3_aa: CASRVAEGGGEQFF

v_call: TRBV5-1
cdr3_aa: CASSRDNPTEAFF

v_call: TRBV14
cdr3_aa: CASSHLDSFQETQYF

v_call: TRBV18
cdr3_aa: CASSPPTVYEQYF

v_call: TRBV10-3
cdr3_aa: CAISEVGPGQREDNEQFF

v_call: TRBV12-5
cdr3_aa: CASGLGPGVQHF

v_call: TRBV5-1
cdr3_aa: CASSSGQENQPQHF

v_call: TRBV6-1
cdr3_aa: CASSGTGGASAEQFF

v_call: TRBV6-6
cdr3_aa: CASSQRTGGYGYTF

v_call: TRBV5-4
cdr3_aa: CASSLSQQGARGYTF

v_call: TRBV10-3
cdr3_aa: CAIRGAASGANVLTF

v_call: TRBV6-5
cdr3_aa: CASSRPRGYEQYF

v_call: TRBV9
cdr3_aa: CASSVALPGGLPRDEQFF

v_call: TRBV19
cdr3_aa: CASWGQNYGYTF

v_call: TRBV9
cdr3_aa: CASSAGVGYAGSF

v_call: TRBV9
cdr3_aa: CASSPSTQSYEQYF

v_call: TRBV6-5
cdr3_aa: CASRGSSYNEQFF

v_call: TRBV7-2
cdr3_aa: CASSPRSGELFF

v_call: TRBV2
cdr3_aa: CASTEGAGTEAFF

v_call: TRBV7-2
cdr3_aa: CASSLGPSTAEQYF

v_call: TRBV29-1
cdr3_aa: CSVAGTGQPQHF

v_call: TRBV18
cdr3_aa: CASSPRTGDYYEQYF

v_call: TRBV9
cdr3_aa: CASSVDVNSPLHF

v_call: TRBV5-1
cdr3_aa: CASSLPSGNTGELFF

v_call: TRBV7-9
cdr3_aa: CASSLFDSGGYNEQFF

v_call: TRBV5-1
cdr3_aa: CASSLDTGELFF

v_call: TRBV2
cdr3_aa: CASSEALVAEAFF

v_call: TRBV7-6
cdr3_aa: CASSFRDSYSMNTEAFF

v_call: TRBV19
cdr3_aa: CASSGGYTDTQYF

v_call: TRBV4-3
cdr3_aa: CASSQVGRNSPLHF

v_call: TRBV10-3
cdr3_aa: CAIRSGTGPPDTQYF

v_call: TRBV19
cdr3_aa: CASTQRGNTGELFF

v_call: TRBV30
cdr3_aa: CAWWTSGPHGNEQFF

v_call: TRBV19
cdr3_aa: CASSLLTSGFNNEQFF

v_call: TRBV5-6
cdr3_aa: CASSYGLAEGNTDTQYF

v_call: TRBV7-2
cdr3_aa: CASSPWVGTGTYNEQFF

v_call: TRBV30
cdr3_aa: CAWSVRIGRRNEQFF

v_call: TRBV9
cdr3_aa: CASSTSGETQYF

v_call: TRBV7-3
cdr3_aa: CASSPRDRSYGYTF